This TCR beta chain was documented in a study of blood T cell repertoires in COVID-19. Participants came from roughly 25 US areas, aged about 18 to 95 years. The protocol was immunoSEQ multiplex PCR, while the TCRdb copy is restricted to in-frame clones and leaves out a portion. The sample includes approximately 200,000 clones, around 86% seen only once; the top ten take approximately 7.2%. Trimming took 4 bases from V and 2 from J, leaving 11 bases between them. CDR1 is SGHAT, CDR2 FQNNGV, per germline. This CDR3 region has 14 residues. The chain is built from TRBV11-2 and TRBJ1-2; no clear D. This TCR came from a man aged 30 to 39 in a cohort exposed to, infected with or recovered from COVID-19 (not recorded which). Input material: PBMCs or T cells enriched from blood (not recorded which). The CDR3 DNA is TGTGCCAGCAGCTATATCGGGGAGAACTATGGCTACACCTTC. This gives the protein CASSYIGENYGYTF.